The clone carrying this TCR beta chain was detected only a few times. Its specificity is unknown. The sample originates from a study of CD8 T cells in ankylosing spondylitis. Each TCR beta library was made by quantitative 5'-RACE that incorporated molecular barcodes. MiXCR, run by TCRdb on the 5' RACE reads, gives a single entry per CDR3 protein. Seen here are 220,000 or so distinct CDR3 sequences, roughly a tenth observed once, and the top ten hold about 20%. General observations from the study: Earlier reports found some motif variants in synovial fluid and blood in reactive arthritis. Disease-linked clones reportedly showed significant enrichment in matched ankylosing spondylitis synovial fluid. Made up of under 10 highly homologous variants, a TCR beta motif appeared characteristic of ankylosing spondylitis blood.

V trimming: 4 bases; J trimming: 1 base; junction bases outside the gene matches: 9. The germline CDR1 and CDR2 sequences are MNHNS and SASEGT. The CDR3 is 16 amino acids. The source material was blood, either unsorted or a sorted T cell fraction (not recorded which). The sequence came from a male donor with ankylosing spondylitis or in good health (not recorded which). This rearrangement joins TRBV6-1 to TRBJ1-1, with 7 bases fitting TRBD1. CDR3 sequence (DNA): TGTGCCAGCAGTGCAGCGGGACAGTTCAGGAACACTGAAGCTTTCTTT. Protein product: CASSAAGQFRNTEAFF.